This T cell receptor beta chain came from a study of blood T cell repertoires in COVID-19. The table lists this clone with a count of one. Sequenced by immunoSEQ multiplex PCR; TCRdb stores in-frame clones only, minus some. The repertoire holds hundreds of thousands of clones, with around 90% as singletons. The CDR3 is made up of 17 amino acids. V lost 5 bases to trimming and J lost 3 bases, with 20 bases between them. CDR1 and CDR2 (germline): MNHEY, SMNVEV (reference sequence). The source is a woman between 50 and 59 years old who had recovered from COVID-19. The gene calls are TRBV27 and TRBJ2-1; weak D call: TRBD2 (6 bases). The sequenced material came from PBMCs or T cells enriched from blood (not recorded which). CDR3: CASSPPRRVSFYNEQFF. The CDR3, as DNA: TGTGCCAGCAGTCCCCCCCGGAGGGTGAGCTTCTACAATGAGCAGTTCTTC.